What follows is one T cell receptor beta chain and its context. Its cognate antigen is unknown. Generated by immunoSEQ multiplex PCR, the TCRdb table keeps only in-frame clones and is missing some. The sample lists approximately 140,000 clones; roughly 92% were seen once. This specimen comes from a study of T cell responses to AZD1222 COVID-19 vaccine. General study findings and limits: Baseline seropositivity characterized only six AZD1222 recipients. Clonal diversity was possibly underestimated; the donors were predominantly white British and more often female. Close to half of all spike-specific TCRs reportedly target regions of the variants that are unmutated.

Trimming took 2 bases from V and 7 from J, leaving 6 bases between them. The CDR3 runs 12 residues. Germline V gene data show CDR1 as MNHNS and CDR2 as SASEGT. The source was peripheral blood, collected 28 days after the second AZD1222 dose. The origin of this receptor is an adult who received the AZD1222 COVID-19 vaccine. This chain connects TRBV6-1 to TRBJ2-1, with D unresolved. The CDR3 sequence is CASSEFSNEQFF. Written as DNA, the CDR3 is TGTGCCAGCAGTGAATTTTCAAATGAGCAGTTCTTC.